The 13 T cell receptor beta chains reported below all come from one sample, sequenced in a study of PD-1 blockade in classical Hodgkin lymphoma. All patients experienced relapse after autologous stem cell transplantation, and brentuximab vedotin exposure was variable. Only in-frame clones appear in the TCRdb table, and some are missing; sequencing was by immunoSEQ multiplex PCR. The repertoire holds 45,000 to 55,000 clones, with 65% to 85% as singletons. This material consisted of peripheral blood mononuclear cells (PBMCs), taken at baseline. All receptors come from a human donor with classical Hodgkin lymphoma.

The chain has TRBV9 and TRBJ1-2; D call uncertain. Trimming left V 3 bases short and J 9 bases short, with 21 bases between. The CDR3 runs to 15 residues. Germline V gene lookup returns CDR1 SGDLS and CDR2 YYNGEE. In nucleotides, the CDR3 is TGTGCCAGCAGCGCCTTACCCGGTATTAGCGTTAGCTACACCTTC. This sequence encodes CASSALPGISVSYTF. Combining the CDR3 with reference TRBV9 and TRBJ1-2 gives the whole variable domain DSGVTQTPKHLITATGQRVTLRCSPRSGDLSVYWYQQSLDQGLQFLIQYYNGEERAKGNILERFSAQQFPDLHSELNLSSLELGDSALYFCASSALPGISVSYTFGSGTRLTVV.

The J gene is TRBJ2-5, the V gene TRBV21-1; the table gives TRBD2 as D, unverified against the DNA. TRBV21-1 is a pseudogene locus. The length of the CDR3 is 19 residues. CDR3 in amino acids: CASKPRRGSPGTSRETQYF. The CDR3, as DNA: TGTGCCAGCAAGCCCCGTCGAGGGTCCCCCGGGACTAGCAGGGAGACCCAGTACTTC.

This clone was recorded many times. V gene TRBV30 combines with J gene TRBJ1-2; D is unclear. Per germline, CDR1 GTSNPN and CDR2 SVGIG (reference sequence). The CDR3 is 15 amino acids. Trimming left V 5 bases short and J 8 bases short, with 24 bases between. CDR3 residues: CAWEGGSSPLRGYTF. CDR3 coding DNA: TGTGCCTGGGAGGGAGGGAGCAGCCCCCTTCGGGGCTACACCTTC.

The genes are TRBV7-2 and TRBJ1-2, with TRBD1 identical over 10 bases. V trimming: 1 base; J trimming: 2 bases; junction bases outside the gene matches: 7. Germline V gene sequence: CDR1 SGHTA, CDR2 FQGNSA. This CDR3 is 17 amino acids long. DNA of the CDR3: TGTGCCAGCAGCTTAGGCCCCGGGGGACAGGGGAACTATGGCTACACCTTC. It yields the protein CASSLGPGGQGNYGYTF.

This clone was counted once. The J gene is TRBJ2-7, the V gene TRBV5-6, with no clear D. This CDR3 is built from 12 residues. Germline values: CDR1 SGHDT, CDR2 YYEEEE. V was pared by 4 bases and J by 3 bases, with 8 bases between. The CDR3 sequence is CASSPYGYEQYF. The CDR3 region has the DNA TGTGCCAGCAGCCCGTACGGCTACGAGCAGTACTTC.

This clone appeared a few times. The gene calls are TRBV5-1 and TRBJ2-1; D is uncertain. CDR3 length: 13 amino acids. Germline V lookup: CDR1 SGHRS, CDR2 YFSETQ. Trimming stripped 1 base from V and 4 bases from J, with 6 bases between. The CDR3 DNA reads as TGCGCCAGCAGCTTGACAGAGTACAATGAGCAGTTCTTC. Translating it yields CASSLTEYNEQFF. The full variable domain, its missing parts supplied by reference TRBV5-1 and TRBJ2-1, is KAGVTQTPRYLIKTRGQQVTLSCSPISGHRSVSWYQQTPGQGLQFLFEYFSETQRNKGNFPGRFSGRQFSNSRSEMNVSTLELGDSALYLCASSLTEYNEQFFGPGTRLTVL.

The chain carries TRBV2 and TRBJ2-3; the D is unclear. Trimming shortened V by 4 bases and J by 4 bases, and 12 bases separated the two germline ends. The germline gives CDR1 SNHLY, CDR2 FYNNEI. The CDR3 is made up of 14 amino acids. This chain's CDR3 is CASSVTGWADTQYF. Written as DNA, the CDR3 is TGTGCCAGCAGTGTCACGGGCTGGGCAGATACGCAGTATTTT.

The chain employs TRBV27 and TRBJ1-4; D perhaps matches TRBD1 (5 bases). V was shortened by 4 bases and J by 0 bases, with 9 bases between the two germline ends. Germline lookup yields CDR1 MNHEY and CDR2 SMNVEV (reference sequence). The CDR3 is made up of 15 amino acids. CDR3 nucleotide sequence: TGTGCCAGCAGTTCCAGGGCTACAACTAATGAAAAACTGTTTTTT. Its translation: CASSSRATTNEKLFF.

The chain combines TRBV10-3 with TRBJ1-1; TRBD1 matches at 8 bases. The CDR3 consists of 14 residues. With 6 bases clipped from V and 3 bases from J, the junction kept 6 bases outside the gene matches. Germline assignment: CDR1 ENHRY and CDR2 SYGVKD. CDR3 region: CAIRTTGADTEAFF. The CDR3 DNA reads TGTGCCATCAGAACGACAGGGGCGGACACTGAAGCTTTCTTT.

The chain links TRBV7-9 to TRBJ2-7; TRBD1 matches at 10 bases. Germline V gene data show CDR1 as SEHNR and CDR2 as FQNEAQ (reference sequence). Trimming took 5 bases from V and 3 from J; bases not matched to a gene: 7. This CDR3 has 15 amino acids. CDR3: CASSDGTGVLYEQYF. In nucleotides, the CDR3 is TGTGCCAGCAGCGACGGGACAGGGGTTCTCTACGAGCAGTACTTC.

The chain links TRBV5-1 to TRBJ2-1; TRBD2 matches 10 bases. V lost 0 bases to trimming and J lost 6 bases; unmatched junction nucleotides: 6. The CDR3 covers 16 residues. Germline CDR1 reads SGHRS; CDR2 reads YFSETQ. The CDR3 nucleotides read TGCGCCAGCAGCTTGGACAGCGGGAGGGATGGCAATGAGCAGTTCTTC. Encoded protein: CASSLDSGRDGNEQFF.

The V and J genes are TRBV14 and TRBJ1-2, with 11 bases identical to TRBD1. The CDR3 length is 15 residues. Germline V lookup: CDR1 SGHDN, CDR2 FVKESK. The trim removed 4 bases at V and 7 bases at J, leaving 8 bases unmatched. This CDR3 is CASSLSGTGGSGYTF. CDR3 DNA sequence: TGTGCCAGCAGCCTCTCCGGGACAGGGGGGTCTGGCTACACCTTC. Combining the CDR3 with reference TRBV14 and TRBJ1-2 gives the whole variable domain EAGVTQFPSHSVIEKGQTVTLRCDPISGHDNLYWYRRVMGKEIKFLLHFVKESKQDESGMPNNRFLAERTGGTYSTLKVQPAELEDSGVYFCASSLSGTGGSGYTFGSGTRLTVV.

The chain has TRBV5-6 and TRBJ2-1; tentatively, D is TRBD2 (7 bases). CDR3 size: 15 residues. Trimming pared 2 bases from V and 4 bases from J, leaving 13 bases between. Per the germline V gene, CDR1 is SGHDT and CDR2 is YYEEEE. This chain's CDR3 is CASSFLRGAYNEQFF. The CDR3 nucleotides are TGTGCCAGCAGCTTTCTTCGGGGGGCTTACAATGAGCAGTTCTTC.